The rows below give T cell receptor beta chains drawn from one sample of a study of T cell responses to AZD1222 COVID-19 vaccine. The table came from immunoSEQ multiplex PCR; TCRdb's copy has only in-frame clones and leaves some out. The sample yields more than 120,000 clones, under 90% seen once. This specimen consisted of peripheral blood, obtained 28 days after the second AZD1222 dose. These receptors all come from an adult who received the AZD1222 COVID-19 vaccine. The CDR3 runs from the conserved cysteine through the conserved F or W. D genes are given only for firm matches. Expanded clones get a size class; other rows say once, few or many, or leave the size out.

once,TRBV5-6,14,-,TRBJ2-2,CASRRERYTGELFF,TGTGCCAGCCGGCGGGAAAGATACACCGGGGAGCTGTTTTTT
-,TRBV5-5,13,-,TRBJ1-4,CASSLEDWEKLFF,TGTGCCAGCAGCTTGGAGGATTGGGAAAAACTGTTTTTT
-,TRBV6-5,13,-,TRBJ1-2,CASSYDRAWGYTF,TGTGCCAGCAGTTACGATAGGGCATGGGGCTACACCTTC
-,TRBV19,14,-,TRBJ2-2,CASQGFANTGELFF,TGTGCCAGCCAGGGGTTCGCGAACACCGGGGAGCTGTTTTTT
-,TRBV7-9,19,-,TRBJ2-1,CASTLRSGTEHSSYNEQFF,TGTGCCAGCACCTTACGTTCCGGGACTGAACATAGCTCCTACAATGAGCAGTTCTTC
-,TRBV24-1,16,TRBD2,TRBJ2-1,CATSDTTSGTLNEQFF,TGTGCCACCAGTGATACGACTAGCGGGACCCTCAATGAGCAGTTCTTC
-,TRBV6-5,14,TRBD1,TRBJ1-2,CASTATGGDYGYTF,TGTGCCAGTACGGCTACAGGGGGTGACTATGGCTACACCTTC
few,TRBV19,15,TRBD1,TRBJ2-1,CASRLDRASYNEQFF,TGTGCCAGTAGACTCGACAGGGCGTCCTACAATGAGCAGTTCTTC
-,TRBV7-6,16,TRBD2,TRBJ2-5,CASSLGTSGRGETQYF,TGTGCCAGCAGCCTTGGGACTAGCGGGAGAGGGGAGACCCAGTACTTC
-,TRBV9,14,-,TRBJ2-1,CASSVALRGNEQFF,TGTGCCAGCAGCGTAGCCCTCCGGGGCAATGAGCAGTTCTTC
-,TRBV28,13,-,TRBJ1-1,CASRDALNTEAFF,TGTGCCAGCAGGGACGCTTTGAACACTGAAGCTTTCTTT
-,TRBV2,15,TRBD1,TRBJ1-3,CASTLDRDSGNTIYF,TGTGCCAGCACTTTGGACAGGGACTCTGGAAACACCATATATTTT
-,TRBV3-1/TRBV3-2,15,-,TRBJ1-2,CASSQAGSGNKGYTF,TGTGCCAGCAGCCAAGCAGGAAGCGGTAATAAAGGCTACACCTTC
-,TRBV28,12,-,TRBJ1-2,CASINPLYGYTF,TGTGCCAGCATCAACCCCCTCTATGGCTACACCTTC
-,TRBV6-5,15,-,TRBJ2-7,CASSEGPLGSYEQYF,TGTGCCAGCAGCGAGGGACCCCTCGGGTCCTACGAGCAGTACTTC
-,TRBV11-2,18,-,TRBJ2-1,CASSLEGGGGVSYNEQFF,TGTGCCAGCAGCTTAGAGGGTGGAGGGGGGGTCTCCTACAATGAGCAGTTCTTC
-,TRBV11-2,14,-,TRBJ1-2,CASTPGAGAYGYTF,TGTGCCAGCACGCCGGGGGCAGGAGCTTATGGCTACACCTTC
-,TRBV6-2/TRBV6-3,13,-,TRBJ1-3,CASSYGFGNTIYF,TGTGCCAGCAGTTATGGTTTTGGAAACACCATATATTTT
-,TRBV6-5,14,TRBD1,TRBJ2-2,CASSRQGGTGELFF,TGTGCCAGCAGTAGACAGGGGGGAACCGGGGAGCTGTTTTTT
-,TRBV7-2,14,-,TRBJ2-3,CASSLDRGTDTQYF,TGTGCCAGCAGCTTAGACCGAGGGACAGATACGCAGTATTTT
-,TRBV19,12,-,TRBJ1-6,CASTSGNSPLHF,TGTGCCAGTACTTCCGGGAATTCACCCCTCCACTTT
-,TRBV27,16,-,TRBJ2-7,CASSLSYNRAPLEQYF,TGTGCCAGCAGTTTATCGTATAATCGGGCCCCCTTGGAGCAGTACTTC
-,TRBV2,14,TRBD1,TRBJ2-7,CASRPGQGSYEQYF,TGTGCCAGCAGGCCGGGACAGGGGTCCTACGAGCAGTACTTC
-,TRBV6-5,10,-,TRBJ2-7,CASRVDRLYF,TGTGCCAGCAGAGTAGACAGGTTGTACTTC
-,TRBV30,11,-,TRBJ1-3,CARSSGNTIYF,TGTGCCAGATCGAGTGGAAACACCATATATTTT
-,TRBV6-5,15,-,TRBJ1-3,CASSSRQSSGNTIYF,TGTGCCAGCAGTTCCAGACAGTCCTCTGGAAACACCATATATTTT
-,TRBV10-2,13,-,TRBJ1-1,CASSESTRVGAFF,TGCGCCAGCAGTGAGTCGACCAGGGTCGGAGCTTTCTTT
-,TRBV2,13,-,TRBJ1-1,CASRTDLNTEAFF,TGTGCCAGCAGAACGGATCTTAACACTGAAGCTTTCTTT
once,TRBV28,11,-,TRBJ1-2,CASSLYWGYTF,TGTGCCAGCAGTTTATACTGGGGCTACACCTTC